The text below deals with one T cell receptor (beta chain). Its antigen is unidentified. This record comes from a study of T cell responses to AZD1222 COVID-19 vaccine. Study-level results: With two AZD1222 doses given, Spike-specific TCR breadth and depth both rose. Donors in the cohort were predominantly white British and more often female, and clonal diversity was possibly underestimated. Spike regions recognized by vaccine-associated CD4 TCRs spanned the protein, led by 160-218 and 743-854.

V shed 6 bases and J shed 3 bases, with 8 bases lying between them. Germline-derived CDR1 and CDR2 are SGHVS and FQNEAQ. The CDR3 runs 13 residues. The method was immunoSEQ multiplex PCR; TCRdb's version includes in-frame clones alone and lacks a portion of them. The sample contains approximately 110,000 clones, 90% to 95% of which appear only once. The TCR sequence derives from an adult in good health. The sequencing here drew on peripheral blood, taken on day 0 of AZD1222 vaccination. The chain has TRBV7-8 and TRBJ2-2; D unresolved. This CDR3 reads CASSPTYTGELFF. CDR3 DNA sequence: TGTGCCAGCAGTCCTACCTACACCGGGGAGCTGTTTTTT.